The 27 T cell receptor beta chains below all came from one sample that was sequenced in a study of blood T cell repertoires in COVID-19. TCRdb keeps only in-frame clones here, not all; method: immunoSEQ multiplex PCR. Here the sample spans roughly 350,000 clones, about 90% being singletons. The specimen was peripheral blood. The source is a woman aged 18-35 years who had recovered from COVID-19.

The CDR3 DNA is TGCGCCAGCACCCAACCGGACCGACGGGGGTCTGAAGCTTTCTTT. Its translation: CASTQPDRRGSEAFF. This chain uses TRBV10-2 with TRBJ1-1; maybe TRBD1 (5 bases). Trimming removed 7 bases from V and 6 bases from J, with 21 bases in between. The germline V gene has CDR1 WSHSY and CDR2 SAAADI. The CDR3 has 15 residues.

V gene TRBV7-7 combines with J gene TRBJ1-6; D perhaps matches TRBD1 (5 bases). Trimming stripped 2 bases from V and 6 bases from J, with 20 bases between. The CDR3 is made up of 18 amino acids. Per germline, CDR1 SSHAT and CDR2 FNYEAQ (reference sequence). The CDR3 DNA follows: TGTGCCAGCAGCTTACCCGGGCAGAATCGGGGGGGTAATTCACCCCTCCACTTT. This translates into CASSLPGQNRGGNSPLHF.

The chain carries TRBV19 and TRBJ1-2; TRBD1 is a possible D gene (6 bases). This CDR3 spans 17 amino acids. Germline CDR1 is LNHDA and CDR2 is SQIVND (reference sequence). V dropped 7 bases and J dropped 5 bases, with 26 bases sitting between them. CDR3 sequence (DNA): TGTGCCAGTACCCTCTCGTCCCTCGGACAGAGGGGGTATGGCTACACCTTC. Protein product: CASTLSSLGQRGYGYTF.

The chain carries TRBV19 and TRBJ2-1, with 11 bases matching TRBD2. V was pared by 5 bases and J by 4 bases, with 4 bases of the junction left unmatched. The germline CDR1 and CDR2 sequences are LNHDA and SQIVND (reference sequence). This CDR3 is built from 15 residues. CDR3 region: CASSVRTSGYNEQFF. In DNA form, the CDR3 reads TGTGCCAGTAGTGTGCGGACTAGCGGGTACAATGAGCAGTTCTTC.

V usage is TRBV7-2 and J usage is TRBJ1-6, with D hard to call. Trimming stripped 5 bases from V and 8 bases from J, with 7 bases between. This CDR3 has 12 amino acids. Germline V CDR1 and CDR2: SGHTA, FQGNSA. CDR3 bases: TGTGCCAGCAGCCCAAAATATTCACCCCTCCACTTT. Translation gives CASSPKYSPLHF.

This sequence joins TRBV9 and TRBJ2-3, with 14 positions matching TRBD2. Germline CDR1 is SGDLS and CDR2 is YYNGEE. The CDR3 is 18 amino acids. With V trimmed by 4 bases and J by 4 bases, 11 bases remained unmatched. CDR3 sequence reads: CASSLSGTSGSWADTQYF. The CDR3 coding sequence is TGTGCCAGCAGCCTTAGTGGGACTAGCGGGAGCTGGGCAGATACGCAGTATTTT. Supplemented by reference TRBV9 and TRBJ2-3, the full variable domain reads DSGVTQTPKHLITATGQRVTLRCSPRSGDLSVYWYQQSLDQGLQFLIQYYNGEERAKGNILERFSAQQFPDLHSELNLSSLELGDSALYFCASSLSGTSGSWADTQYFGPGTRLTVL.

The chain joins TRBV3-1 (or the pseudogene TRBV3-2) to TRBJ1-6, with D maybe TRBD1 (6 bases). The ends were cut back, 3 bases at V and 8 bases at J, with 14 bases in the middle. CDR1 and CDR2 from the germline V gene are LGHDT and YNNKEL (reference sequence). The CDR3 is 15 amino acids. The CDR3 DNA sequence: TGTGCCAGCAGCCATGGGACATTGGGGGATTCACCCCTCCACTTT. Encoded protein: CASSHGTLGDSPLHF.

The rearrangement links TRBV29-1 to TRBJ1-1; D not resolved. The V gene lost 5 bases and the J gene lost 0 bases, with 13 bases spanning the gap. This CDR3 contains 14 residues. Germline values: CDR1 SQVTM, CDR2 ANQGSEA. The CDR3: CSVTPWSLNTEAFF. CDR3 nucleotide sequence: TGCAGCGTTACCCCGTGGAGCCTGAACACTGAAGCTTTCTTT. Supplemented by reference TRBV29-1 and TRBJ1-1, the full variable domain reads SAVISQKPSRDICQRGTSLTIQCQVDSQVTMMFWYRQQPGQSLTLIATANQGSEATYESGFVIDKFPISRPNLTFSTLTVSNMSPEDSSIYLCSVTPWSLNTEAFFGQGTRLTVV.

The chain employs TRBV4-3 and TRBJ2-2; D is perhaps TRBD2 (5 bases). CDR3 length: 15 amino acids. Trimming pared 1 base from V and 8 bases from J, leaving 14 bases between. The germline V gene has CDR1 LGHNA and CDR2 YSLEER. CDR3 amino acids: CASSQGGLSFGELFF. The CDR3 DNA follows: TGCGCCAGCAGCCAAGGAGGGCTGAGTTTTGGGGAGCTGTTTTTT.

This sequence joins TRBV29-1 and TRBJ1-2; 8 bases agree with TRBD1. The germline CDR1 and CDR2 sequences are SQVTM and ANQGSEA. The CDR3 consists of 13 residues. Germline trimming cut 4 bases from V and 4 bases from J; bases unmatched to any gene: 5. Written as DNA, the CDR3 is TGCAGCGTTGCCGGACAGGGACCCTATGGCTACACCTTC. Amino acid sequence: CSVAGQGPYGYTF.

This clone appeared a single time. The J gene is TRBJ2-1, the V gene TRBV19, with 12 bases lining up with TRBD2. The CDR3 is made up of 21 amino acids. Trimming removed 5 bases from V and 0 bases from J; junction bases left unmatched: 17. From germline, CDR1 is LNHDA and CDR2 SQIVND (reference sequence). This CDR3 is CASSPSGRTSGRPSSYNEQFF. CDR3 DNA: TGTGCCAGTAGTCCATCGGGAAGAACTAGCGGGAGGCCAAGCTCCTACAATGAGCAGTTCTTC.

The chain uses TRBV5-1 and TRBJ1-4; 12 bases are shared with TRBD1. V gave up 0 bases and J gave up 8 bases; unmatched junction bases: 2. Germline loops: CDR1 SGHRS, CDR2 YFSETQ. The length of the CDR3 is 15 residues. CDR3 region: CASSLDGTGGEKLFF. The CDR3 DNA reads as TGCGCCAGCAGCTTGGATGGGACAGGGGGCGAAAAACTGTTTTTT. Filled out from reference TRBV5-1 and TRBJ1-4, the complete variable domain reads KAGVTQTPRYLIKTRGQQVTLSCSPISGHRSVSWYQQTPGQGLQFLFEYFSETQRNKGNFPGRFSGRQFSNSRSEMNVSTLELGDSALYLCASSLDGTGGEKLFFGSGTQLSVL.

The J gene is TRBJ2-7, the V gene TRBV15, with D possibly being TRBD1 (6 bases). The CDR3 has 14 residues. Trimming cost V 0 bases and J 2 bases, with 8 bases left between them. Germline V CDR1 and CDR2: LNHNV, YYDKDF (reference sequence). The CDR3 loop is CATSRDRGPYEQYV. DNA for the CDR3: TGTGCCACCAGCAGAGACAGGGGACCCTACGAGCAGTACGTC.

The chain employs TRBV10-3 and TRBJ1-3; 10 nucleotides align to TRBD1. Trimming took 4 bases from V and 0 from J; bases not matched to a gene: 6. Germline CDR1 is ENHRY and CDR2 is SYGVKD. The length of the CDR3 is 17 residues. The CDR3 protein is CAISGPGQGNSGNTIYF. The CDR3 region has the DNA TGTGCCATCAGTGGACCGGGACAGGGGAACTCTGGAAACACCATATATTTT.

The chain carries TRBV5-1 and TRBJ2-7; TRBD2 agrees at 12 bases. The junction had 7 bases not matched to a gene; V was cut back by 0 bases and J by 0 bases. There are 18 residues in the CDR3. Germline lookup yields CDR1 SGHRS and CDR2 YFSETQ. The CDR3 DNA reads TGCGCCAGCAGCTTGGGGACTAGCGGGGAGGGAATCTCCTACGAGCAGTACGTC. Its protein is CASSLGTSGEGISYEQYV.

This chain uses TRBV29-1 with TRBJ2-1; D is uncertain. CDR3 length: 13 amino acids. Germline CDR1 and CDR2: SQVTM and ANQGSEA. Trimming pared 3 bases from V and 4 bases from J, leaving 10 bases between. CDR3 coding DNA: TGCAGCGTTGATCCCACGACATACAATGAGCAGTTCTTC. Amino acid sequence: CSVDPTTYNEQFF.

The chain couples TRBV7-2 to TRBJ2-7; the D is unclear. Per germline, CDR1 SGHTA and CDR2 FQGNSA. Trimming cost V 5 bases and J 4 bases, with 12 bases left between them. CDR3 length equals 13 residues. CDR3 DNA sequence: TGTGCCAGCAGCCCAGCTAGACCGTACGAGCAGTACGTC. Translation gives CASSPARPYEQYV.

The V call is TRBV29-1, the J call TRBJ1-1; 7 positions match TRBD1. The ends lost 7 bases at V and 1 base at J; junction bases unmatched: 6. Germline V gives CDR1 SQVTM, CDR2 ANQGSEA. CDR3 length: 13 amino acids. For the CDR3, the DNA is TGCAGCGGTTGGAGGGGGCAGAACACTGAAGCTTTCTTT. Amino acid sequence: CSGWRGQNTEAFF.

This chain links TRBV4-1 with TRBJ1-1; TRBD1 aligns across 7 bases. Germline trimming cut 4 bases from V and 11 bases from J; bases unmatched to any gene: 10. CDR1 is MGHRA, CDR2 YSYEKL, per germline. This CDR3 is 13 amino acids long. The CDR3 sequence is CASSLDRSLSAFF. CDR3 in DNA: TGCGCCAGCAGCCTGGACAGGAGTTTATCCGCTTTCTTT.

DNA for the CDR3: TGTGCCATCTCCGGGACTAACTTAAACACCGGGGAGCTGTTTTTT. This encodes CAISGTNLNTGELFF. The chain has TRBV10-3 and TRBJ2-2; 7 bases line up with TRBD2. J lost 2 bases, V lost 8 bases, and 8 bases had no gene match. Germline-derived CDR1 and CDR2 are ENHRY and SYGVKD. CDR3 size: 15 residues.

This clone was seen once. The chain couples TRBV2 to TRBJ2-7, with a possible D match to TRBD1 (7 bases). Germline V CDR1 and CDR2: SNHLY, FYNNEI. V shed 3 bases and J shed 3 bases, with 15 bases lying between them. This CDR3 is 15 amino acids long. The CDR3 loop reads CASSEGRGVGYEQYV. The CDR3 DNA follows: TGTGCCAGCAGTGAGGGCAGGGGGGTAGGCTACGAGCAGTACGTC.

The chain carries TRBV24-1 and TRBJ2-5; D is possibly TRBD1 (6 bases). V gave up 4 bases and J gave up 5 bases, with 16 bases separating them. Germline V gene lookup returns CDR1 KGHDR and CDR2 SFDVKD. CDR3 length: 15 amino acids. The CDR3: CATSDPGPQGETQYF. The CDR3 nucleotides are TGTGCCACCAGTGACCCAGGACCCCAGGGGGAGACCCAGTACTTC.

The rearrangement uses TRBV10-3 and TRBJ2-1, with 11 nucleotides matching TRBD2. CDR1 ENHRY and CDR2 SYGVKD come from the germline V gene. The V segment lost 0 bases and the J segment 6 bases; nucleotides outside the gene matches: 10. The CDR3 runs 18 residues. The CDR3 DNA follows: TGTGCCATCAGTGAGTCTTTGCTAGCGGGAGGCGGTAGCAATGAGCAGTTCTTC. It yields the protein CAISESLLAGGGSNEQFF.

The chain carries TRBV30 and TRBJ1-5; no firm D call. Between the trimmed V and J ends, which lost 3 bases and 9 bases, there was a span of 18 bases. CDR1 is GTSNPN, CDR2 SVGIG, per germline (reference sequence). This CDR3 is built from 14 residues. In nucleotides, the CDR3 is TGTGCCTGGAGCCCTGTGGGTCGGGTGCGGCCCCAGCATTTT. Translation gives CAWSPVGRVRPQHF.

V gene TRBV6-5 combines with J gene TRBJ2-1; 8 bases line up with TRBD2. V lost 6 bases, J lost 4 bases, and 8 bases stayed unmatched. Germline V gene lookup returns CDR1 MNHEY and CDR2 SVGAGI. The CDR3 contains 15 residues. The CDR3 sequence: CASSNRAGGYNEQFF. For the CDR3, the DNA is TGTGCCAGCAGCAACCGGGCGGGGGGTTACAATGAGCAGTTCTTC.

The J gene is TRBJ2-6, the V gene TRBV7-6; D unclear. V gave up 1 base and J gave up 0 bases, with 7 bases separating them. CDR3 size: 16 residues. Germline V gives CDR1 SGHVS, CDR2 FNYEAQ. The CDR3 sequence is CASSLGALSGANVLTF. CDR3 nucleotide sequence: TGTGCCAGCAGCTTAGGGGCGCTCTCTGGGGCCAACGTCCTGACTTTC. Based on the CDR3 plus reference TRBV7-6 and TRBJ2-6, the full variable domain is GAGVSQSPRYKVTKRGQDVALRCDPISGHVSLYWYRQALGQGPEFLTYFNYEAQQDKSGLPNDRFSAERPEGSISTLTIQRTEQRDSAMYRCASSLGALSGANVLTFGAGSRLTVL.

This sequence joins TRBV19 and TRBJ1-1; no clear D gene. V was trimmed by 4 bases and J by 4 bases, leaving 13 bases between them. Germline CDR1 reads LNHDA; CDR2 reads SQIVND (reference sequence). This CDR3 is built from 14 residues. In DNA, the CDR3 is TGTGCCAGTAGTACTCCCCGGGAGGGCACTGAAGCTTTCTTT. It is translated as CASSTPREGTEAFF.